These 5 T cell receptor beta chains came from one sample sequenced in a study of shared clonotypes between healthy human individuals. The protocol was immunoSEQ multiplex PCR, while the TCRdb copy is restricted to in-frame clones and leaves out a portion. The sample includes about 110,000 clones, over 65% seen only once; the top ten take approximately 24%. Sequencing used memory CD8+ T cells sorted from blood. Subset indicated: CD45RO+ cells pooled with CCR7-negative TemRA cells. The source of these receptors is a woman aged 30 to 39 in good health.

This chain uses TRBV18 with TRBJ1-2, with 8 bases lining up with TRBD1. Per germline, CDR1 KGHSH and CDR2 LQKENI. CDR3 length: 14 residues. After removal of 5 bases from V and 6 bases from J, the junction contained 8 bases not matched to a gene. CDR3 sequence: CASSKWDRTHGYTF. As DNA, the CDR3 is TGTGCCAGCTCAAAATGGGACAGGACCCATGGCTACACCTTC. The whole variable domain, filled in from reference TRBV18 and TRBJ1-2, reads NAGVMQNPRHLVRRRGQEARLRCSPMKGHSHVYWYRQLPEEGLKFMVYLQKENIIDESGMPKERFSAEFPKEGPSILRIQQVVRGDSAAYFCASSKWDRTHGYTFGSGTRLTVV.

The chain recombines TRBV6-1 with TRBJ2-7; D gene unclear. This CDR3 spans 15 amino acids. The V gene lost 1 base and the J gene lost 0 bases, with 10 bases spanning the gap. Germline V lookup: CDR1 MNHNS, CDR2 SASEGT. The CDR3 sequence: CASSEEGSSSYEQYF. DNA of the CDR3: TGTGCCAGCAGTGAAGAAGGCTCCAGCTCCTACGAGCAGTACTTC.

This rearrangement joins TRBV21-1 to TRBJ1-5. TRBV21-1 constitutes a pseudogene. The CDR3 loop spans 14 amino acids. CDR3 nucleotides: TGTGCCAGCAGCAAAGTTCCGTGCAATCAGCCCCAGCATTTT. It codes for CASSKVPCNQPQHF.

At least ten counts were recorded for this clone. The chain has TRBV11-2 and TRBJ2-7, with 8 positions matching TRBD1. CDR3 length equals 15 residues. Germline V gives CDR1 SGHAT, CDR2 FQNNGV. V trimming: 1 base; J trimming: 6 bases; junction bases outside the gene matches: 8. This CDR3 reads CASSLVRAGGIEQYF. The CDR3 DNA sequence: TGTGCCAGCAGCTTAGTGAGGGCAGGGGGCATCGAGCAGTACTTC.

The rearrangement uses TRBV15 and TRBJ1-5; perhaps TRBD1 as D (6 bases). This CDR3 is built from 18 residues. V lost 3 bases and J lost 5, with 23 bases in between. Germline V lookup: CDR1 LNHNV, CDR2 YYDKDF (reference sequence). CDR3 DNA: TGTGCCACCAGCAGCCGCCAGGGGATGAGGATACAGGATCAGCCCCAGCATTTT. Amino acids: CATSSRQGMRIQDQPQHF.